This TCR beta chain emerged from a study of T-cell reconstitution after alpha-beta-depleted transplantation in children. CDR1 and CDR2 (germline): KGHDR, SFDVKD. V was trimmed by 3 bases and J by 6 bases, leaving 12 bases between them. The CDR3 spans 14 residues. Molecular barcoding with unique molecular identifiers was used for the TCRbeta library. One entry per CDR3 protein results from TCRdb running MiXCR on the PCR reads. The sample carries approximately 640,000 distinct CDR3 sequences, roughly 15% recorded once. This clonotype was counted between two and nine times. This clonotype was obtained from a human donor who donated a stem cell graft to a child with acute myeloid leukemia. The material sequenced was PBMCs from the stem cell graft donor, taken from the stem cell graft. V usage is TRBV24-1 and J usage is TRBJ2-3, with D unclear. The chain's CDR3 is CATSDGQRPDTQYF. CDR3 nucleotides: TGTGCCACCAGTGATGGGCAGCGCCCTGATACGCAGTATTTT.